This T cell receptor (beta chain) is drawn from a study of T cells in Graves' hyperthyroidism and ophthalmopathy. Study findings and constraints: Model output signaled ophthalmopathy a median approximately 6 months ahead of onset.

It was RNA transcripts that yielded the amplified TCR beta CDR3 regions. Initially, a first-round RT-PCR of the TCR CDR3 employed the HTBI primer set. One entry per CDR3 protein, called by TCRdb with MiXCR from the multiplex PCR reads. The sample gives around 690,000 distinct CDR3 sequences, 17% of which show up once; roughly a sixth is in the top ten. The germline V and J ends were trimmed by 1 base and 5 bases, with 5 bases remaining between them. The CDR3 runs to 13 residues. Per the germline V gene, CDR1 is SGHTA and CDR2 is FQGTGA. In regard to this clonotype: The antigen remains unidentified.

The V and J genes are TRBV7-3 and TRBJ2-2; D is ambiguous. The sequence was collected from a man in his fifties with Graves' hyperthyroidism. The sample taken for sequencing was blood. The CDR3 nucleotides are TGTGCCAGCAGCTTAAAGTTTACCGGGGAGCTGTTTTTT. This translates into CASSLKFTGELFF.